What follows is one T cell receptor beta chain and its context. Trimming stripped 7 bases from V and 0 bases from J, with 7 bases between. Germline V lookup: CDR1 MNHNS, CDR2 SASEGT. This CDR3 contains 13 residues. This sample is part of a study of response to subunit inactivated influenza vaccine. TCRdb re-called the RT-PCR reads through MiXCR, storing one row per CDR3 protein. The table lists about 500,000 distinct CDR3 sequences, 15% to 20% of them singletons. The sample was CD4+ T cells sorted from PBMCs, taken less than 25 months after vaccination. The TCR was taken from a man aged 50 to 69 who received an inactivated influenza vaccine. The chain couples TRBV6-1 to TRBJ1-3; D gene uncertain. The CDR3 spells CASTSFSGNTIYF. CDR3 bases: TGTGCCAGCACGTCCTTCTCTGGAAACACCATATATTTT.